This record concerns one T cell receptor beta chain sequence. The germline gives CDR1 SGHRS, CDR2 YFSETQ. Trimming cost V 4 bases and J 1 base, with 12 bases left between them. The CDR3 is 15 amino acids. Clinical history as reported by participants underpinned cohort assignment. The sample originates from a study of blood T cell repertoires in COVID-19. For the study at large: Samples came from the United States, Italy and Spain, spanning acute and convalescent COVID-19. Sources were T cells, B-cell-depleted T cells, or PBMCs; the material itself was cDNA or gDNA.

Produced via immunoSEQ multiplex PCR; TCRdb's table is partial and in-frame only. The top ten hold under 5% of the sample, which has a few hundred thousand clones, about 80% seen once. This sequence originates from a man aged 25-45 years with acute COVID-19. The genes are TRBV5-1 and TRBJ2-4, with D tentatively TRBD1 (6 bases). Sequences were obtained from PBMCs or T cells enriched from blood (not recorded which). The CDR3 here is CASSGGPDAKNIQYF. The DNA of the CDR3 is TGCGCCAGCAGCGGGGGCCCGGACGCCAAAAACATTCAGTACTTC.